This T cell receptor (beta chain) comes out of a study of patients and donors after allogeneic stem cell transplantation. The CDR3 runs 15 residues. V lost 1 base, J lost 7 bases, and 6 bases stayed unmatched. Germline CDR1 is PRHDT and CDR2 is FYEKMQ (reference sequence). TCRdb reanalysed the RT-PCR reads using MiXCR and keeps one entry per CDR3 protein. The sample yields about 90,000 distinct CDR3 sequences, around 49% seen once. The chain joins TRBV13 to TRBJ2-1; the match to TRBD2 covers 8 bases. This receptor was obtained from a human donor who was either an allogeneic HSCT recipient or a stem cell or donor lymphocyte infusion donor (not recorded which). It is not recorded whose cells these are; they may come from a transplant donor. The sample consisted of blood, either unsorted or a sorted T cell fraction (not recorded which). CDR3 DNA: TGTGCCAGCAGCTTAGCTCCACGCGGGGGGAATGAGCAGTTCTTC. It is translated as CASSLAPRGGNEQFF. The variable domain in full, completed from reference TRBV13 and TRBJ2-1, reads AAGVIQSPRHLIKEKRETATLKCYPIPRHDTVYWYQQGPGQDPQFLISFYEKMQSDKGSIPDRFSAQQFSDYHSELNMSSLELGDSALYFCASSLAPRGGNEQFFGPGTRLTVL.